What follows are 19 T cell receptor beta chains derived from one specimen sequenced in a study of T cell responses to AZD1222 COVID-19 vaccine. This table comes from immunoSEQ multiplex PCR, and its TCRdb copy is limited to in-frame clones, with some not included. The sample shows more than 110,000 clones, more than 85% of them seen only once. The source was peripheral blood, collected on day 0 of AZD1222 vaccination. The source is an adult in good health.

This chain uses TRBV27 with TRBJ2-6; D gene uncertain. V was pared by 4 bases and J by 4 bases, with 8 bases between. The CDR3 extends over 14 amino acids. In germline, CDR1 is MNHEY, CDR2 SMNVEV (reference sequence). The CDR3 region has the DNA TGTGCCAGCAGTTGGATGAGAGGGGCCAACGTCCTGACTTTC. Amino acids: CASSWMRGANVLTF.

The chain recombines TRBV5-1 with TRBJ2-2; D may be TRBD2 (6 bases). V dropped 3 bases and J dropped 5 bases, with 8 bases sitting between them. The CDR3 length is 13 residues. Germline-derived CDR1 and CDR2 are SGHRS and YFSETQ. CDR3 bases: TGCGCCAGCAGCTCACGGGGGACCGGGGAGCTGTTTTTT. It specifies CASSSRGTGELFF.

This clone was picked up one time. The chain has TRBV6-5 and TRBJ2-7; tentatively, D is TRBD2 (6 bases). Germline V gives CDR1 MNHEY, CDR2 SVGAGI. This CDR3 region has 14 residues. V was trimmed by 2 bases and J by 4 bases, leaving 12 bases between them. CDR3 region: CASSYGDLPYEQYF. DNA for the CDR3: TGTGCCAGCAGTTACGGGGACTTACCTTACGAGCAGTACTTC.

The CDR3 sequence: CASSRPQSPLHF. The DNA of the CDR3 is TGTGCCAGTAGTAGGCCTCAATCACCCCTCCACTTT. This chain uses TRBV19 with TRBJ1-6; D gene ambiguous. The germline V gene has CDR1 LNHDA and CDR2 SQIVND (reference sequence). Between the trimmed V and J ends, which lost 4 bases and 10 bases, there was a span of 8 bases. CDR3 length: 12 amino acids.

This clone appeared a few times. CDR3 region: CASSGAGGPGELFF. The CDR3 coding sequence is TGCGCCAGCAGTGGAGCGGGAGGGCCCGGGGAGCTGTTTTTT. The rearrangement uses TRBV10-1 and TRBJ2-2, with 10 bases fitting TRBD2. V lost 4 bases and J lost 6; bases outside the gene matches: 2. The germline V gene has CDR1 WNHNN and CDR2 SYGVQD (reference sequence). This CDR3 is 14 amino acids long.

The CDR3 nucleotides read TGTGCCAGCAGTTACCAGGGCCCTTCACCCCTCCACTTT. It yields the protein CASSYQGPSPLHF. This chain joins TRBV6-2 or TRBV6-3 and TRBJ1-6; possibly TRBD1 for D (5 bases). CDR1 and CDR2 from the germline V gene are MNHEY and SVGEGT. The CDR3 spans 13 residues. With 2 bases removed from V and 9 bases from J, the gap between germline ends came to 8 bases.

The rearrangement links TRBV6-5 to TRBJ1-4, with 9 bases that match TRBD1. Germline V lookup: CDR1 MNHEY, CDR2 SVGAGI. The CDR3 has 13 residues. The trim removed 6 bases at V and 6 bases at J, leaving 2 bases unmatched. CDR3 nucleotides: TGTGCCAGCAGACAGGGGGCCTATGAAAAACTGTTTTTT. Translated: CASRQGAYEKLFF.

This rearrangement joins TRBV27 to TRBJ2-3; D unresolved. The V end lost 4 bases, the J end lost 2 bases, and 7 bases lay between the germline ends. CDR1 and CDR2 (germline): MNHEY, SMNVEV (reference sequence). The CDR3 is made up of 13 amino acids. As DNA, the CDR3 is TGTGCCAGCAGTTGGGGTAACACAGATACGCAGTATTTT. Amino acid sequence: CASSWGNTDTQYF.

The rearrangement uses TRBV7-3 and TRBJ2-2; TRBD1 matches at 10 bases. CDR1 is SGHTA, CDR2 FQGTGA, per germline. V shed 1 base and J 4 bases; nucleotides not matched to a gene: 6. The CDR3 covers 17 residues. The DNA for the CDR3 is TGTGCCAGCAGCTTAAACCCGGGACAGGGGATCACCGGGGAGCTGTTTTTT. Residues: CASSLNPGQGITGELFF.

About this clone: Its ends do not fully match the called genes, so a read error is possible. The CDR3 protein is CASRSGSAGQEVVF. The CDR3 region has the DNA TGCGCCAGCAGATCGGGCTCGGCAGGGCAAGAGGTGGTCTTT. J is TRBJ1-1 and V is TRBV5-1; D may be TRBD1 (5 bases). This CDR3 contains 14 residues. Germline lookup yields CDR1 SGHRS and CDR2 YFSETQ.

The chain is built from TRBV28 and TRBJ1-6; TRBD1 matches 7 bases. There are 14 residues in the CDR3. CDR1 is MDHEN, CDR2 SYDVKM, per germline. Trimming cost V 8 bases and J 4 bases; bases outside gene matches: 5. The CDR3 is CASGDRPYNSPLHF. CDR3 DNA sequence: TGTGCCAGCGGGGACAGACCTTATAATTCACCCCTCCACTTT. Looking up the rest from reference TRBV28 and TRBJ1-6 gives the full variable domain: DVKVTQSSRYLVKRTGEKVFLECVQDMDHENMFWYRQDPGLGLRLIYFSYDVKMKEKGDIPEGYSVSREKKERFSLILESASTNQTSMYLCASGDRPYNSPLHFGNGTRLTVT.

CDR3 coding DNA: TGTGCCAGCTCACCAGACCTCGGGGCTGAAGCTTTCTTT. Protein sequence: CASSPDLGAEAFF. V is TRBV18 and J is TRBJ1-1; D call uncertain. The CDR3 extends over 13 amino acids. V was pared by 2 bases and J by 6 bases, with 10 bases between. Per germline, CDR1 KGHSH and CDR2 LQKENI.

The gene calls are TRBV2 and TRBJ2-2; D is possibly TRBD2 (5 bases). Germline V lookup: CDR1 SNHLY, CDR2 FYNNEI. CDR3 size: 16 residues. Deletions cut 3 bases from V and 2 bases from J, with 13 bases between. In DNA form, the CDR3 reads TGTGCCAGCAGTGACGAGCGGCCTTCAAACACCGGGGAGCTGTTTTTT. Protein: CASSDERPSNTGELFF.

The chain carries TRBV5-1 and TRBJ2-3; 8 nucleotides agree with TRBD2. CDR1 and CDR2 from the germline V gene are SGHRS and YFSETQ. After removal of 4 bases from V and 4 bases from J, the junction contained 8 bases not matched to a gene. The CDR3 consists of 15 residues. In DNA form, the CDR3 reads TGCGCCAGCAGCATCGGGACTAGTAAGCCAGATACGCAGTATTTT. Amino acid sequence: CASSIGTSKPDTQYF. Complete variable domain (other parts from reference TRBV5-1 and TRBJ2-3): KAGVTQTPRYLIKTRGQQVTLSCSPISGHRSVSWYQQTPGQGLQFLFEYFSETQRNKGNFPGRFSGRQFSNSRSEMNVSTLELGDSALYLCASSIGTSKPDTQYFGPGTRLTVL.

The gene calls are TRBV4-3 and TRBJ1-5; D ambiguous. V was trimmed by 0 bases and J by 4 bases, leaving 7 bases between them. Germline V gives CDR1 LGHNA, CDR2 YSLEER. CDR3 size: 14 residues. Written as DNA, the CDR3 is TGCGCCAGCAGCCAAGATGGAAGAAATCAGCCCCAGCATTTT. It yields the protein CASSQDGRNQPQHF.

The V call is TRBV5-1, the J call TRBJ1-4; possibly TRBD1 for D (5 bases). V was pared by 7 bases and J by 0 bases, with 10 bases between. The CDR3 runs 14 residues. Germline V CDR1 and CDR2: SGHRS, YFSETQ. The DNA for the CDR3 is TGCGCCAGCCAACAGGATCCAACTAATGAAAAACTGTTTTTT. It translates to CASQQDPTNEKLFF.

The count of this clone is one. The chain is built from TRBV7-2 and TRBJ1-1; D unresolved. V shed 3 bases and J shed 1 base, with 12 bases lying between them. The CDR3 is 15 amino acids. Germline V CDR1 and CDR2: SGHTA, FQGNSA. The CDR3 nucleotides read TGTGCCAGCAGCTTGCAGTGGGTTCGGAACACTGAAGCTTTCTTT. Protein: CASSLQWVRNTEAFF.

This clone has just a few counts. V usage is TRBV27 and J usage is TRBJ1-1, with D unclear. Germline V lookup: CDR1 MNHEY, CDR2 SMNVEV (reference sequence). The length of the CDR3 is 14 residues. Trimming cost V 2 bases and J 0 bases, with 7 bases left between them. The CDR3 sequence: CASSLNGMNTEAFF. For the CDR3, the DNA is TGTGCCAGCAGTTTAAACGGAATGAACACTGAAGCTTTCTTT.

This chain joins TRBV27 and TRBJ2-7; D is undetermined. V gave up 5 bases and J gave up 1 base, with 12 bases separating them. Germline CDR1 is MNHEY and CDR2 is SMNVEV (reference sequence). This CDR3 is 14 amino acids long. The CDR3 loop reads CASSPRVPSYEQYF. CDR3 coding DNA: TGTGCCAGCAGTCCGCGAGTACCTTCCTACGAGCAGTACTTC.